This T cell receptor (beta chain) came from a study of T cells in Graves' hyperthyroidism and ophthalmopathy. RNA transcripts gave rise to amplified TCR beta CDR3 regions. Primed by the HTBI set, a first-round RT-PCR was run on the TCR CDR3. Each CDR3 protein is one row after TCRdb ran MiXCR on the multiplex PCR reads. The repertoire holds roughly 710,000 distinct CDR3 sequences, with around 40% as singletons. Trimming left V 4 bases short and J 2 bases short, with 14 bases between. The germline V gene has CDR1 SGHNT and CDR2 YYREEE (reference sequence). CDR3 size: 15 residues. This TCR derives from a woman in her 40s with Graves' hyperthyroidism. Material: blood. The genes are TRBV5-4 and TRBJ2-3; possibly TRBD2 for D (6 bases). This CDR3 is CASSPGTYLTDTQYF. CDR3 nucleotides: TGTGCCAGCAGCCCGGGGACTTATCTCACAGATACGCAGTATTTT. Combining the CDR3 with reference TRBV5-4 and TRBJ2-3 gives the whole variable domain ETGVTQSPTHLIKTRGQQVTLRCSSQSGHNTVSWYQQALGQGPQFIFQYYREEENGRGNFPPRFSGLQFPNYSSELNVNALELDDSALYLCASSPGTYLTDTQYFGPGTRLTVL.